The clone carrying this T cell receptor beta chain was counted only a few times. The antigen is unknown. Study results and caveats: Tumor memory CD4+ T cell TCR gene usage was found to cluster with blood and lymph node memory CD4+ cells and with lymph node naive CD4+ cells. Tumor Treg TCRs overlapped most with tumor naive CD4+ cells.

Constant-region reverse primers amplified full-length variable regions, followed by semi-nested Nested Universal Primer A PCR. TCRdb reanalysed the 5' RACE reads using MiXCR and keeps one entry per CDR3 protein. The sample shows tens of thousands of distinct CDR3 sequences, about 28% of them seen only once. Sequenced: tumor-infiltrating memory CD4+ T cells sorted from the breast tumor. Regarding subset: memory CD4+ T cells, CD4+CD45RO+CD25-. This TCR was sampled from a female donor with breast cancer.

CDR3 amino acids: CASRTKNRAITYGYTF. The CDR3 DNA follows: TGTGCCAGCAGAACGAAAAACAGGGCAATCACCTATGGCTACACCTTC. This chain joins TRBV6-1 and TRBJ1-2; maybe TRBD1 (6 bases). Trimming stripped 6 bases from V and 4 bases from J, with 21 bases between. The CDR3 extends over 16 amino acids. Germline values: CDR1 MNHNS, CDR2 SASEGT.